This TCR beta chain was retrieved from a study of blood T cell repertoires in COVID-19. Study details: Italy, Spain and the United States were the sources of the convalescent and acute COVID-19 samples.

Source study methods: The assay estimated nucleated cells by amplifying reference gene primers. The data were produced by immunoSEQ multiplex PCR, yet TCRdb's version contains in-frame clones alone and is incomplete. D and trimming were read from the DNA, whereas the V and J calls and clone size are those reported in that table. This table has a few hundred thousand clones, more than 85% appearing once. Seattle patients were enrolled during active infection and followed longitudinally. The ends lost 2 bases at V and 5 bases at J; junction bases unmatched: 5. Germline-derived CDR1 and CDR2 are SNHLY and FYNNEI. The CDR3 loop spans 14 amino acids.

The sequenced sample consisted of peripheral blood. This chain uses TRBV2 with TRBJ2-7, with 8 bases lining up with TRBD1. The clonotype was recovered from a person aged 18-29 years with COVID-19, enrolled during active disease. CDR3 sequence (DNA): TGTGCCAGCAGTGAACCCCCCAGGGGGCACGAGCAGTACTTC. This encodes CASSEPPRGHEQYF.